Here is one T cell receptor (beta chain) with its context. The J segment lost 6 bases and the V segment lost 10 bases, leaving 14 bases of the junction unmatched. The CDR3 sequence is 14 residues long. Germline assignment: CDR1 SEHNR and CDR2 FQNEAQ (reference sequence). This entry is derived from a study of spatial heterogeneity in lung cancer. TCRdb independently ran MiXCR on the 5' RACE reads; one entry per CDR3 protein. The sample consists of about 110,000 distinct CDR3 sequences, about 10% of them appearing once. Noted time point: blood at routine non-recurrence follow-up after resection. Without sorting, whole RNA was sequenced from tumor, nontumor lung or frozen PBMC.

The sample was PBMCs, taken at follow-up. The chain recombines TRBV7-9 with TRBJ1-2; TRBD1 matches at 7 bases. The receptor was isolated from a female donor with early-stage non-small cell lung cancer. The CDR3 DNA follows: TGTGCCAACCAGCCGGGACAGCTAAGGAATGGCTACACCTTC. Translation gives CANQPGQLRNGYTF.